This TCR beta chain was identified during a study of sequential checkpoint blockade in melanoma. Sequencing was performed with immunoSEQ multiplex PCR; in TCRdb, only in-frame clones are kept and a portion is missing. Here the sample spans some 3,700 clones, roughly a fifth being singletons. Described treatment: randomized to nivolumab then ipilimumab (arm A) or the reverse (arm B). Germline CDR1 reads LNHDA; CDR2 reads SQIVND (reference sequence). The CDR3 extends over 12 amino acids. Trimming shortened V by 3 bases and J by 4 bases, and 4 bases separated the two germline ends. The specimen comprised tumor tissue (inferred from file names), sampled from a patient given nivolumab and ipilimumab in sequence. This sequence joins TRBV19 and TRBJ2-1; D is unclear. The source is a human donor with melanoma. The CDR3 region has the DNA TGTGCCAGTAGTATCCAGTACAATGAGCAGTTCTTC. This codes for CASSIQYNEQFF.